This T cell receptor (beta chain) was observed in a study of shared clonotypes between healthy human individuals. The CDR3 has 13 residues. The germline gives CDR1 SGHNT, CDR2 YYREEE (reference sequence). Trimming removed 4 bases from V and 10 bases from J, with 16 bases in between. As for this clone: The antigen remains undetermined.

Findings and limits, study-wide: Rarefaction gave evidence that sorted-subset sequencing remained incomplete despite large depth.

TCRdb's copy holds only in-frame clones and misses some; the assay was immunoSEQ multiplex PCR. The sample shows under 85,000 clones, 62% of them seen only once. The chain employs TRBV5-4 and TRBJ2-3; perhaps TRBD2 as D (5 bases). This receptor was identified in a man aged 25-40 years in good health. The specimen sequenced was memory CD8+ T cells sorted from blood. Subset specified: CD45RO+ cells pooled with CCR7-negative TemRA cells. CDR3 nucleotides: TGTGCCAGCAGCCCGACCCCTCGGGGAGCGCAGTATTTT. Translation: CASSPTPRGAQYF.